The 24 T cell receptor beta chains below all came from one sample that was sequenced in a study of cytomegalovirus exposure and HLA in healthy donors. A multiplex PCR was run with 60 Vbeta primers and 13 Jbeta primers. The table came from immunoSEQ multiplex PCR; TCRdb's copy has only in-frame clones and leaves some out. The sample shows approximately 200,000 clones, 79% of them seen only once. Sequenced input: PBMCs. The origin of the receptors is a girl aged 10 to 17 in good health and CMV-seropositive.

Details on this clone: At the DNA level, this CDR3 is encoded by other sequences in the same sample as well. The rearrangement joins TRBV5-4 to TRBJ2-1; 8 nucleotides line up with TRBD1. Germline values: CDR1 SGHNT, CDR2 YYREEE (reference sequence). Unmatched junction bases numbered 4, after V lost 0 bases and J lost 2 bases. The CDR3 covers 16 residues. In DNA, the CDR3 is TGTGCCAGCAGCTTGGGGGGGACAGGTGCCTACAATGAGCAGTTCTTC. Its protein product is CASSLGGTGAYNEQFF.

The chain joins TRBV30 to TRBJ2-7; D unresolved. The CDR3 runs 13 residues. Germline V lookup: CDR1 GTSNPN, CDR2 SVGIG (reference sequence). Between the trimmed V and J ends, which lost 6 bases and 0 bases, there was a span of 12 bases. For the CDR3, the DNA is TGTGCCTGTTTCGGGTCTAACTCCTACGAGCAGTACTTC. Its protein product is CACFGSNSYEQYF.

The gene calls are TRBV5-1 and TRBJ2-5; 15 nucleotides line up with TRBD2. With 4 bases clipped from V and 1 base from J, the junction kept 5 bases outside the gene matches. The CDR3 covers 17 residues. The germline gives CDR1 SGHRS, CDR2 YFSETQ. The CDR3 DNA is TGCGCCAGCAGCATGGGACTAGCGGGGGGCCTCCAAGAGACCCAGTACTTC. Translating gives CASSMGLAGGLQETQYF.

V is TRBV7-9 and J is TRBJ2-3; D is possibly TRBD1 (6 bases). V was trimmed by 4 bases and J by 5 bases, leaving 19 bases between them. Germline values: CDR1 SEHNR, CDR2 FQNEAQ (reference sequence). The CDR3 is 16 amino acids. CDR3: CASSWVPGVRKDTQYF. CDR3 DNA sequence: TGTGCCAGCAGCTGGGTACCAGGGGTGAGGAAAGATACGCAGTATTTT. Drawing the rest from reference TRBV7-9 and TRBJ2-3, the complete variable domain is DTGVSQNPRHKITKRGQNVTFRCDPISEHNRLYWYRQTLGQGPEFLTYFQNEAQLEKSRLLSDRFSAERPKGSFSTLEIQRTEQGDSAMYLCASSWVPGVRKDTQYFGPGTRLTVL.

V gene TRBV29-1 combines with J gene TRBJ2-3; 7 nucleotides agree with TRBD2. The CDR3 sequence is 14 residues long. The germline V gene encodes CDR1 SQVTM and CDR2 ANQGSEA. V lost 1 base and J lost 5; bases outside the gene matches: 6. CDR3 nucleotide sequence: TGCAGCGTTGAAGGTAGGCTAGCGGAAGATACGCAGTATTTT. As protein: CSVEGRLAEDTQYF.

The CDR3 DNA sequence: TGTGCCAGCAGTGAAGTGCTGACAGCAAACTATGGCTACACCTTC. The encoded protein is CASSEVLTANYGYTF. The rearrangement joins TRBV2 to TRBJ1-2, with D maybe TRBD1 (5 bases). Deletions cut 1 base from V and 2 bases from J, with 11 bases between. This CDR3 contains 15 residues. Per germline, CDR1 SNHLY and CDR2 FYNNEI.

Here the CDR3 DNA reads TGTGCCAGCAGCGAGATCGAGCAGTACTTC. This codes for CASSEIEQYF. This sequence joins TRBV11-2 and TRBJ2-7; D unclear. V lost 5 bases to trimming and J lost 6 bases, with 5 bases between them. There are 10 residues in the CDR3. CDR1 is SGHAT, CDR2 FQNNGV, per germline.

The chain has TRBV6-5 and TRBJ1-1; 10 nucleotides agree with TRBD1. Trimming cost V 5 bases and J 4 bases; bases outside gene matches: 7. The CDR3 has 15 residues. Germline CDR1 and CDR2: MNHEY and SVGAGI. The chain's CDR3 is CASSTRTGGSTEAFF. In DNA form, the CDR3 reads TGTGCCAGCAGTACCAGGACAGGGGGGAGCACTGAAGCTTTCTTT.

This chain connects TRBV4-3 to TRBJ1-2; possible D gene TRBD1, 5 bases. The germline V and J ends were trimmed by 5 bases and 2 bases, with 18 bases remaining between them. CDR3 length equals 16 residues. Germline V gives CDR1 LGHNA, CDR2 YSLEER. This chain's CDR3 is CASSSYGGGKNYGYTF. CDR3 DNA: TGCGCCAGCAGCTCCTATGGTGGGGGGAAAAACTATGGCTACACCTTC.

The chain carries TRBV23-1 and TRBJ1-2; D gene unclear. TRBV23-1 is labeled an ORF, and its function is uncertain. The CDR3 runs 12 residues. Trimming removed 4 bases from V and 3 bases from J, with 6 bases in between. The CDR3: CASSPRDYGYTF. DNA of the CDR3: TGCGCCAGCAGTCCGAGGGACTATGGCTACACCTTC.

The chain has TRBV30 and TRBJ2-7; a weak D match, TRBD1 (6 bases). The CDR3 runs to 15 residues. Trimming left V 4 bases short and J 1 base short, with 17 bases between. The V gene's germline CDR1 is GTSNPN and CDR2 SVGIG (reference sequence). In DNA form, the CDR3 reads TGTGCCTGGACACCATCTCGGGACAAATCCTACGAGCAGTACTTC. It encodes CAWTPSRDKSYEQYF.

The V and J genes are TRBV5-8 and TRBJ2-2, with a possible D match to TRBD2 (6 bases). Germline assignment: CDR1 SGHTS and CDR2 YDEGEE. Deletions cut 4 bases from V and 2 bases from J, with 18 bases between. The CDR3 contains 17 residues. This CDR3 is CASSPAPGLSNTGELFF. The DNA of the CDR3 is TGTGCCAGCAGCCCTGCGCCGGGACTCTCAAACACCGGGGAGCTGTTTTTT.

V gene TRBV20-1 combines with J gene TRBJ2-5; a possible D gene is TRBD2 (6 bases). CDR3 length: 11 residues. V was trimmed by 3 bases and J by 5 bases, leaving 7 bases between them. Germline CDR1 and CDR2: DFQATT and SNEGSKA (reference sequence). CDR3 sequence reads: CSARDYETQYF. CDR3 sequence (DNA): TGCAGTGCTAGGGACTATGAGACCCAGTACTTC.

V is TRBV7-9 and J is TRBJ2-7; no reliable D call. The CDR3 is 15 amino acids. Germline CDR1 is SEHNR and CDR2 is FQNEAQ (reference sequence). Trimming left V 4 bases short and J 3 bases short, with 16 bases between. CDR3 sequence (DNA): TGTGCCAGCAGCTCAAGCCTCTACGGAGTCTACGAGCAGTACTTC. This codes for CASSSSLYGVYEQYF. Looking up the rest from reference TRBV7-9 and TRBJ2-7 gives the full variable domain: DTGVSQNPRHKITKRGQNVTFRCDPISEHNRLYWYRQTLGQGPEFLTYFQNEAQLEKSRLLSDRFSAERPKGSFSTLEIQRTEQGDSAMYLCASSSSLYGVYEQYFGPGTRLTVT.

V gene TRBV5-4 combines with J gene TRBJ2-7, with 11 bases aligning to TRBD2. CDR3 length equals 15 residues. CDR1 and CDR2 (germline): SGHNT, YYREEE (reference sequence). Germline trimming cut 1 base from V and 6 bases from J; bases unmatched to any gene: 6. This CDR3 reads CASSLRLAGGGEQYF. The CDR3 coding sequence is TGTGCCAGCAGCTTGCGGCTAGCGGGGGGAGGCGAGCAGTACTTC.

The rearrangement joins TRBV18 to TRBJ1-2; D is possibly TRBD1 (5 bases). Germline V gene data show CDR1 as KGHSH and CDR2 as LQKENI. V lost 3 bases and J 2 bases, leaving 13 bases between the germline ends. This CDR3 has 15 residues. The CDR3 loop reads CASSPTATENYGYTF. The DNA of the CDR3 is TGTGCCAGCTCACCGACCGCGACAGAAAACTATGGCTACACCTTC.

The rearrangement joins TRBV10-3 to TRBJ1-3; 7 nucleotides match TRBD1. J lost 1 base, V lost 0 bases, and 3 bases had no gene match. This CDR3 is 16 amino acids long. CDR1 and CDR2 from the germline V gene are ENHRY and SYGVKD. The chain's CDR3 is CAISESGQLSGNTIYF. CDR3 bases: TGTGCCATCAGTGAGTCGGGACAGCTGTCTGGAAACACCATATATTTT.

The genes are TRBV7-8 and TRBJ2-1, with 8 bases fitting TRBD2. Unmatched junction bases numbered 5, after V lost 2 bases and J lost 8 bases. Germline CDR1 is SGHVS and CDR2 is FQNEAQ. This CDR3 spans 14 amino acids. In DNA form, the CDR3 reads TGTGCCAGCAGCTTAAGCGGGGGTGTCTATGAGCAGTTCTTC. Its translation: CASSLSGGVYEQFF.

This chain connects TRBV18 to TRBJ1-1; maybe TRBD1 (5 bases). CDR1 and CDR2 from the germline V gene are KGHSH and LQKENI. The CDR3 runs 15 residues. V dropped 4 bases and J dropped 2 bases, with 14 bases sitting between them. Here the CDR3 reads CASSRLQGSNTEAFF. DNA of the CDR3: TGTGCCAGCTCACGGTTGCAGGGTTCAAACACTGAAGCTTTCTTT.

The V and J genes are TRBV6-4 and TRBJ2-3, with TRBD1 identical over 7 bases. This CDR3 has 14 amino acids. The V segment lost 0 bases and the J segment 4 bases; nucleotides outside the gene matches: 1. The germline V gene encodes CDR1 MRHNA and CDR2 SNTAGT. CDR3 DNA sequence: TGTGCCAGCAGTGACTCGACAGGGCCAGATACGCAGTATTTT. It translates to CASSDSTGPDTQYF.

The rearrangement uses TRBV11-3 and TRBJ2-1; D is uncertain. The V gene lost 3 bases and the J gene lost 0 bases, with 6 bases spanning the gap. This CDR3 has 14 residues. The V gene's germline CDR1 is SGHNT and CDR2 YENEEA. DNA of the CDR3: TGTGCCAGCAGCTTGTTCAGCTCCTACAATGAGCAGTTCTTC. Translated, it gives CASSLFSSYNEQFF.

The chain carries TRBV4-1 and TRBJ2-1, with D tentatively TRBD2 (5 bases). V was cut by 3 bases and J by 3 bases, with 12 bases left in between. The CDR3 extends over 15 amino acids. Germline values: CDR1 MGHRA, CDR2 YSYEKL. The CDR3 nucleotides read TGCGCCAGCAGCCACGGGCGGGTTGGCTACAATGAGCAGTTCTTC. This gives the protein CASSHGRVGYNEQFF.

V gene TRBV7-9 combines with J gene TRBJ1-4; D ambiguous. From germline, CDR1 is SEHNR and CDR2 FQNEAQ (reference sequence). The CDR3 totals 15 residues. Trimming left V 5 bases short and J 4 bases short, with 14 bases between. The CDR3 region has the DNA TGTGCCAGCAGCCCCGAGAGGGTGGGTAATGAAAAACTGTTTTTT. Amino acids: CASSPERVGNEKLFF.

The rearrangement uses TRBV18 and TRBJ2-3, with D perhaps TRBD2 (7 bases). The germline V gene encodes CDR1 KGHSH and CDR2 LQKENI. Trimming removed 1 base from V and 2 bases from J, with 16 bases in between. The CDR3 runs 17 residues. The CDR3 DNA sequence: TGTGCCAGCTCACCACAGCGCGGGGGCCCATCCACAGATACGCAGTATTTT. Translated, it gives CASSPQRGGPSTDTQYF.